This T cell receptor beta chain was observed in a study of blood T cell repertoires in COVID-19. Across the study: COVID-19 samples, acute and convalescent, were from the United States, Italy and Spain.

In the original processing: Reference gene primers were amplified, and this amplification served to estimate nucleated cell counts. The protocol was immunoSEQ multiplex PCR, while the TCRdb copy is restricted to in-frame clones and leaves out a portion. V, J and clone size reflect that table, while D and trimming were determined from the DNA. The table shows approximately 440,000 clones, with roughly 88% occurring only once. The cohort comprised adults aged 18 to 89 years residing in approximately 25 US areas. V was clipped by 2 bases and J by 1 base; unmatched bases: 7. The CDR3 sequence is 16 residues long. From germline, CDR1 is SGHTA and CDR2 FQGTGA.

This TCR was recovered from a man between 18 and 35 years old who had recovered from COVID-19. The rearrangement links TRBV7-3 to TRBJ2-7; TRBD2 agrees at 8 bases. The sequenced material came from PBMCs or T cells enriched from blood (not recorded which). CDR3: CASSLGSGSLSYEQYF. The CDR3 coding sequence is TGTGCCAGCAGCTTAGGAAGCGGGAGTCTGTCCTACGAGCAGTACTTC.